This T cell receptor beta chain was sequenced in a study of shared clonotypes between healthy human individuals (dated by TCRdb to the early 2020s). Regarding the complete study: Two women and a few men aged 18 to 49 years were included in the cohort. Per donor, three plates each were used for CD4 naive and CD4 memory, two for CD8 naive, and one for CD8 memory. Between about 0.94 and 8.9 billion PBMCs per donor were obtained by leukapheresis. The study deeply sequenced blood TCR repertoires of five healthy adults to estimate repertoire size and the extent of clonotype sharing between individuals. Different laboratories and diverse techniques were used to prepare libraries and sequence TCR repertoires, to increase sequencing depth and limit assay-specific biases.

CDR1 is given as SGHVS and CDR2 as FQNEAQ, both from the germline V gene. Including cysteine and phenylalanine, the CDR3 has 17 amino acids. Only the CDR3 DNA stays, 51 bases, in frame from base 1. At the junction V is shortened by 4 bases and J by 3 bases; bases outside the gene matches: 8. CD8 naive samples consisted of CD45RO-negative cells that were positively selected for CCR7, yielding a CD45RA+CCR7+ population without TemRA cells. The donors were healthy, HIV-negative adults with no recently reported acute infections or vaccinations. Only Caucasian adults living in Nashville, Tennessee, USA were represented among the donors. After blood collection by leukapheresis, PBMCs were isolated using Ficoll-Histopaque density gradient centrifugation and then cryopreserved in the vapor phase of liquid nitrogen. Purity and quantity of every magnetically sorted T cell population were checked by analytical flow cytometry. From each sorted fraction, genomic DNA was isolated and quantified by UV absorbance on a Nanodrop 2000c.

TCR CDR3 regions were amplified from genomic DNA by multiplex PCR using the deep immunoSEQ assay. For each cell subset, the extracted genomic DNA was distributed evenly across all wells of several immunoSEQ 96-well plates, and each plate served as one replicate. For sorted subsets, approximately 190 ng genomic DNA, equal to tens of thousands of T cell genomes, was loaded into each replicate PCR. Purified libraries were measured with a Qubit 3.0 fluorometer, size-checked on a Bioanalyzer 2100, and measured again with the KAPA Library Quantification kit. Every immunoSEQ 96-well plate was sequenced on a separate single-read 150-cycle Illumina NextSeq 550 flow cell. On the study's bioinformatics: The immunoSEQ output contained only junctional sequences without quality scores, so filtering could not match that applied to full-length reads. Sequences were annotated with PyIR, a Python wrapper for IgBLAST v1.9, and V/J genes and CDR3 were assigned using IMGT germline references. Any read was removed if the V/J assignment was weak (E-value above 1e-6), the CDR3 was missing, or the read contained stop codons, out-of-frame junctions, or ambiguous translated residues. V3J clonotypes were defined as sequences sharing an identical inferred V gene, J gene, and CDR3 amino acid sequence. Percentage overlap between repertoires was computed as shared unique clonotypes divided by the size of the smaller repertoire. Repertoire richness was assessed with RTK rarefaction, the Chao1 estimator, and Recon v2.1 estimates of unobserved clonotypes. Generation probabilities were computed with OLGA for all TCRbeta clonotypes obtained by the gDNA method from several donors. TCRdb retrieved this table from immuneACCESS and kept in-frame rearrangements only. Not all clones are present; in checked studies, unresolved V genes account for under half, and no reason is known for the remainder. The DNA was the basis for D and trimming; V, J and clone size are from that table. In this sample the table shows some 2.1 million clones, around 93% of which occur a single time. The top ten constitute around 1.7% of the sample.

Points the paper makes about the study in general: Higher generation probabilities were observed for clonotypes shared by all four sorted-subset donors than for non-shared clonotypes. When several donors were compared, the shared fraction of clonotypes was around 5% for naive CD4, more than 3% for naive CD8, 2% to 2.5% for memory CD4, and 0.4% for memory CD8. Because the study included a small number of donors, the genetic and exposure-history diversity represented was limited. Based on pairwise subsampling, the degree of clonotype sharing among donors was expected to be affected by sequencing depth. Rarefaction of sorted-subset datasets indicated incomplete sequencing despite the large sequencing depth. Sampling was limited to blood, and TCR repertoires in tissue likely differ from TCR repertoires in blood. Estimated clonotype richness was generally larger for naive than for memory subsets.

Comment on this clone: This clone's antigen is unknown. No per-base quality is available; no much larger clone lies one base away.

This clonotype originated in a man aged 18 to 30 in good health. Some clones in this sample may be carry-over from other donors' samples. The sample comprised naive CD8+ T cells from PBMCs. The intended sense of this specimen's cell subset or site label: CD45RA+CCR7+. The sequence is built from TRBV7-8 and TRBJ2-1; 11 middle bases align to TRBD2. CDR3 reads: CASSSQGLAEFYNEQFF. In nucleotide form, the sequence is TGTGCCAGCAGCTCCCAGGGACTAGCGGAGTTCTACAATGAGCAGTTCTTC.